This TCR beta chain was recovered during a study of T cells in women clearing cervical HPV infection. Overall study context: Control women cleared a single incident HPV16 infection within 12 months.

This CDR3 has 16 residues. The V end was cut by 0 bases, the J end by 5 bases, with 16 bases between. CDR1 DFQATT and CDR2 SNEGSKA come from the germline V gene (reference sequence). A note on this clone: The read terminates 3 residues ahead of where the CDR3 ends, so the germline J gene completes it.

Sequenced by immunoSEQ multiplex PCR; TCRdb stores in-frame clones only, minus some. This sample's table has 15,000 to 20,000 clones. Source material: blood buffy coat. The J gene is TRBJ2-2, the V gene TRBV20-1; D might be TRBD1 (5 bases). This TCR was sampled from a woman between 18 and 70 years old with a cervical HPV16 infection that either progressed to CIN3+ or cleared (not recorded which). This chain's CDR3 is CSARDMQGMKTGELFF. The sequenced part of the CDR3 DNA is TGCAGTGCTAGAGATATGCAGGGTATGAAGACCGGGGAG.